Listed below are T cell receptor beta chains from one sample, sequenced in a study of type 1 regulatory T cells. Each CDR3 protein is one row after TCRdb ran MiXCR on the reads. The data show 2,500 to 3,500 distinct CDR3 sequences, 8.3% seen once. These receptors have no identified antigens. The sample comprised cultured T cells, either the whole culture or a sorted T cell fraction (not recorded which). The source of these receptors is a human donor in good health. Both conserved end residues are part of each CDR3. The order of the fields is CDR3 DNA, CDR3 protein, V gene, J gene, clone size, D gene. The D gene is left open where the match is weak. Size is stated for part of the rows, as once, few or many counts, or as a class when the clone is expanded.

CDR3nt: TGCAGCGTTGGATTGACAGGGAGTTCCTACGAGCAGTACTTC
CDR3aa: CSVGLTGSSYEQYF
v_gene: TRBV29-1
j_gene: TRBJ2-7
abundance: medium-sized
d_gene: TRBD1

CDR3nt: TGTGCCAGCAGCGCCCTGGGGGGAAACACCATATATTTT
CDR3aa: CASSALGGNTIYF
v_gene: TRBV7-9
j_gene: TRBJ1-3
abundance: medium-sized
d_gene: -

CDR3nt: TGTGCCAGCAGAACTGACAGGGCCAAAAACATTCAGTACTTC
CDR3aa: CASRTDRAKNIQYF
v_gene: TRBV12-3/TRBV12-4
j_gene: TRBJ2-4
abundance: many
d_gene: -

CDR3nt: TGTGCCAGCTCACCAACCAGAGGAACCTACGAGCAGTACTTC
CDR3aa: CASSPTRGTYEQYF
v_gene: TRBV18
j_gene: TRBJ2-7
abundance: medium-sized
d_gene: -

CDR3nt: TGTGCCAGCAGTCCCGAACTAGCGGGCTACAATGAGCAGTTCTTC
CDR3aa: CASSPELAGYNEQFF
v_gene: TRBV12-3/TRBV12-4
j_gene: TRBJ2-1
abundance: medium-sized
d_gene: TRBD2

CDR3nt: TGTGCCAGCAGTTTATTTCGATTCAACACCGGGGAGTTGTTTTTT
CDR3aa: CASSLFRFNTGELFF
v_gene: TRBV27
j_gene: TRBJ2-2
abundance: -
d_gene: -

CDR3nt: TGCAGTGCCCACCCGCCGGGACAAAATAATTCACCCCTCCACTTT
CDR3aa: CSAHPPGQNNSPLHF
v_gene: TRBV20-1
j_gene: TRBJ1-6
abundance: medium-sized
d_gene: -

CDR3nt: TGTGCCAGTAGTACAGGTTTTTCTGGGGCCAACGTCCTGACTTTC
CDR3aa: CASSTGFSGANVLTF
v_gene: TRBV19
j_gene: TRBJ2-6
abundance: many
d_gene: -

CDR3nt: TGTGCCAGCAGTTACCCTGCGGGAGTCCCAGTAGATGAGCAGTTCTTC
CDR3aa: CASSYPAGVPVDEQFF
v_gene: TRBV6-5
j_gene: TRBJ2-1
abundance: medium-sized
d_gene: TRBD2

CDR3nt: TGTGCCAGCATCGTACCCGGGACCTACGAGCAGTACTTC
CDR3aa: CASIVPGTYEQYF
v_gene: TRBV2
j_gene: TRBJ2-7
abundance: medium-sized
d_gene: -

CDR3nt: TGCAGTGCCAGAAGACAGTACTACGAGCAGTACTTC
CDR3aa: CSARRQYYEQYF
v_gene: TRBV20-1
j_gene: TRBJ2-7
abundance: medium-sized
d_gene: -

CDR3nt: TGCGCCAGTGCCGGGGGGGGGACTGAAGCTTTCTTT
CDR3aa: CASAGGGTEAFF
v_gene: TRBV10-2
j_gene: TRBJ1-1
abundance: medium-sized
d_gene: -

CDR3nt: TGTGCCAGCAGCTTACAACCTAGCGGGCTGCAAGAGACCCAGTACTTC
CDR3aa: CASSLQPSGLQETQYF
v_gene: TRBV11-2
j_gene: TRBJ2-5
abundance: medium-sized
d_gene: TRBD2

CDR3nt: TGTGCCAGTACCTATGGCGACACCCATACGCAGTATTTT
CDR3aa: CASTYGDTHTQYF
v_gene: TRBV19
j_gene: TRBJ2-3
abundance: many
d_gene: -

CDR3nt: TGCGCCAGCAGCGAATCAGAGATGAACACTGAAGCTTTCTTT
CDR3aa: CASSESEMNTEAFF
v_gene: TRBV5-1
j_gene: TRBJ1-1
abundance: medium-sized
d_gene: -

CDR3nt: TGCGCCAGCAGCTTGGGCAGCGTCACCGGGGAGCTGTTTTTT
CDR3aa: CASSLGSVTGELFF
v_gene: TRBV5-1
j_gene: TRBJ2-2
abundance: medium-sized
d_gene: -

CDR3nt: TGTGCCAGCAGCGAAGGACAGGTCGGGAACTCCTACAATGAGCAGTTCTTC
CDR3aa: CASSEGQVGNSYNEQFF
v_gene: TRBV7-6
j_gene: TRBJ2-1
abundance: medium-sized
d_gene: TRBD1

CDR3nt: TGTGCCAGCAGCTTTAGCACAGATACGCAGTATTTT
CDR3aa: CASSFSTDTQYF
v_gene: TRBV7-2
j_gene: TRBJ2-3
abundance: medium-sized
d_gene: -

CDR3nt: TGTGCCATGCGTGGGGATAGGTCCTACAATGAGCAGTTCTTC
CDR3aa: CAMRGDRSYNEQFF
v_gene: TRBV10-3
j_gene: TRBJ2-1
abundance: medium-sized
d_gene: -

CDR3nt: TGCAGTGCTAGAGATGATAGGACTGGAAACACCATATATTTT
CDR3aa: CSARDDRTGNTIYF
v_gene: TRBV20-1
j_gene: TRBJ1-3
abundance: medium-sized
d_gene: -

CDR3nt: TGTGCCAGCAGCTTAGCACTAGCGGGAGGAGAGACCCAGTACTTC
CDR3aa: CASSLALAGGETQYF
v_gene: TRBV11-2
j_gene: TRBJ2-5
abundance: medium-sized
d_gene: TRBD2

CDR3nt: TGTGTCATCAGTGAGTCAAGGGTGCAAGCTTTCTTT
CDR3aa: CVISESRVQAFF
v_gene: TRBV10-3
j_gene: TRBJ1-1
abundance: -
d_gene: -

CDR3nt: TGTGCCAGTAGTACCGCCGGGGGGGCAAGGGAGCCCCAGCATTTT
CDR3aa: CASSTAGGAREPQHF
v_gene: TRBV19
j_gene: TRBJ1-5
abundance: medium-sized
d_gene: -

CDR3nt: TGTGCCAGCAGTGCCGGACAGGGCTTAGGTGGCTACACCTTC
CDR3aa: CASSAGQGLGGYTF
v_gene: TRBV12-3/TRBV12-4
j_gene: TRBJ1-2
abundance: medium-sized
d_gene: TRBD1

CDR3nt: TGTGCCAGCAGCCTCCCCGGGACTAGCGGGAATACCCAGTACTTC
CDR3aa: CASSLPGTSGNTQYF
v_gene: TRBV7-2
j_gene: TRBJ2-5
abundance: medium-sized
d_gene: TRBD2

CDR3nt: TGTGCCAGCAGTCAGACAGGGAAACAGCCCCAGCATTTT
CDR3aa: CASSQTGKQPQHF
v_gene: TRBV6-5
j_gene: TRBJ1-5
abundance: medium-sized
d_gene: TRBD1

CDR3nt: TGTGCCAGCAGCTTAGATCGGGTCGGGAATTCACCCCTCCACTTT
CDR3aa: CASSLDRVGNSPLHF
v_gene: TRBV7-9
j_gene: TRBJ1-6
abundance: medium-sized
d_gene: -

CDR3nt: TGTGCCAGCAGCTTAGCTTACAGGCAAGAGACCCAGTACTTC
CDR3aa: CASSLAYRQETQYF
v_gene: TRBV7-2
j_gene: TRBJ2-5
abundance: medium-sized
d_gene: -

CDR3nt: TGTGCCACCAGCAGAGAGAGGGGGATAAACACCGGGGAGCTGTTTTTT
CDR3aa: CATSRERGINTGELFF
v_gene: TRBV15
j_gene: TRBJ2-2
abundance: medium-sized
d_gene: -

CDR3nt: TGTGCCAGCTCACGAGAAGGGACCATGAACACTGAAGCTTTCTTT
CDR3aa: CASSREGTMNTEAFF
v_gene: TRBV18
j_gene: TRBJ1-1
abundance: medium-sized
d_gene: -

CDR3nt: TGTGCCAGCAGCCGATGGGATGAGCAGTTCTTC
CDR3aa: CASSRWDEQFF
v_gene: TRBV28
j_gene: TRBJ2-1
abundance: medium-sized
d_gene: -

CDR3nt: TGTGCCAGCAGTATAGGGACAGCCCCGGAGTGGGCCGGGGAGCTGTTTTTT
CDR3aa: CASSIGTAPEWAGELFF
v_gene: TRBV27
j_gene: TRBJ2-2
abundance: medium-sized
d_gene: TRBD1

CDR3nt: TGTGCCAGCAGCCTCGGACTCCTGACCACAGATACGCAGTATTTT
CDR3aa: CASSLGLLTTDTQYF
v_gene: TRBV5-4
j_gene: TRBJ2-3
abundance: medium-sized
d_gene: -

CDR3nt: TGTGCCATCAGTGAATACTCTGGGGCCAACGTCCTGACTTTC
CDR3aa: CAISEYSGANVLTF
v_gene: TRBV10-3
j_gene: TRBJ2-6
abundance: medium-sized
d_gene: -

CDR3nt: TGCAGTGCTAGTGCCCCAAGTAACAGTAACACTGAAGCTTTCTTT
CDR3aa: CSASAPSNSNTEAFF
v_gene: TRBV20-1
j_gene: TRBJ1-1
abundance: medium-sized
d_gene: -

CDR3nt: TGTGCCAGTAGTTATTTGGCTAGCGGGACCTACGAGCAGTACTTC
CDR3aa: CASSYLASGTYEQYF
v_gene: TRBV19
j_gene: TRBJ2-7
abundance: many
d_gene: TRBD2

CDR3nt: TGTGCCAGCAGCCCCGGGACAGGGGTAGGTGAGCAGTTCTTC
CDR3aa: CASSPGTGVGEQFF
v_gene: TRBV7-9
j_gene: TRBJ2-1
abundance: medium-sized
d_gene: TRBD1

CDR3nt: TGTGCCAGCAGCGCAAAAAGCTCTAGCGGGATGTACGAGCAGTACTTC
CDR3aa: CASSAKSSSGMYEQYF
v_gene: TRBV7-2
j_gene: TRBJ2-7
abundance: medium-sized
d_gene: TRBD2